Reported below is one T cell receptor (beta chain). Treatment described: around 19 received Ad26.COV2.S at low or high dose, single or two shots; 5 received placebo; per-sample allocation not given. Day 63 after the first injection of vaccine or placebo was the sampling time. The data were produced by immunoSEQ multiplex PCR, yet TCRdb's version contains in-frame clones alone and is incomplete. The data hold about 350,000 clones, with 80% to 90% observed a single time. The data were obtained in a study of Ad26.COV2.S vaccination and SARS-CoV-2 variants. CDR3 length equals 15 residues. The V end was cut by 1 base, the J end by 5 bases, with 15 bases between. Germline values: CDR1 MDHEN, CDR2 SYDVKM.

The chain carries TRBV28 and TRBJ2-7, with D tentatively TRBD1 or TRBD2 (7 bases each). This TCR derives from a person between 18 and 60 years old who received the Ad26.COV2.S COVID-19 vaccine or a placebo. Source: peripheral blood, taken in a trial of Ad26.COV2.S vaccine versus placebo. CDR3 amino acids: CASSLSDREGDEQYF. CDR3 nucleotide sequence: TGTGCCAGCAGTTTATCCGACAGGGAGGGCGACGAGCAGTACTTC. The variable domain in full, completed from reference TRBV28 and TRBJ2-7, reads DVKVTQSSRYLVKRTGEKVFLECVQDMDHENMFWYRQDPGLGLRLIYFSYDVKMKEKGDIPEGYSVSREKKERFSLILESASTNQTSMYLCASSLSDREGDEQYFGPGTRLTVT.